Presented here are 20 T cell receptor beta chains from one specimen sequenced in a study of shared clonotypes between healthy human individuals (dated by TCRdb to about 2020). The method was the immunoSEQ multiplex PCR assay. TCRdb limited this immuneACCESS table to in-frame rearrangements with V and J called. A share of clones is missing; checked studies link under half to unresolved V genes, and the rest is unexplained. Recorded for this sample are hundreds of thousands of clones; 60% to 80% of them occurred a single time. 1.5% to 2% of the sample belongs to the ten largest clones. Specimen: memory CD4+ T cells sorted from blood. Interpreted using the paper, the cell subset or site label stands for: CD45RA-negative fraction. Source of these receptors: a woman younger than 45 in good health.

This chain links TRBV5-1 with TRBJ1-1, with D unclear. Deletions cut 2 bases from V and 3 bases from J, with 8 bases between. The CDR3 length is 13 residues. The V gene's germline CDR1 is SGHRS and CDR2 YFSETQ. The CDR3 here is CASSFRWHTEAFF. In nucleotides, the CDR3 is TGCGCCAGCAGCTTCCGATGGCACACTGAAGCTTTCTTT.

This clone was observed a handful of times. The chain couples TRBV30 to TRBJ1-5; possibly TRBD1 for D (6 bases). CDR1 GTSNPN and CDR2 SVGIG come from the germline V gene (reference sequence). The CDR3 length is 13 residues. Trimming removed 1 base from V and 7 bases from J, with 11 bases in between. CDR3 nucleotide sequence: TGTGCCTGGAGTGGAACAGGGATGCAGCCCCAGCATTTT. This translates into CAWSGTGMQPQHF.

This chain joins TRBV6-5 and TRBJ2-1, with TRBD1 matching 9 bases. From germline, CDR1 is MNHEY and CDR2 SVGAGI. The J segment lost 3 bases and the V segment lost 6 bases, leaving 6 bases of the junction unmatched. The CDR3 runs to 15 residues. CDR3 sequence (DNA): TGTGCCAGCAGCCGGGGACAGGGCATCTACAATGAGCAGTTCTTC. Residues: CASSRGQGIYNEQFF.

This rearrangement joins TRBV4-1 to TRBJ2-7; TRBD2 aligns across 12 bases. Germline trimming cut 1 base from V and 6 bases from J; bases unmatched to any gene: 7. CDR3 length equals 16 residues. CDR1 MGHRA and CDR2 YSYEKL come from the germline V gene. The CDR3 coding sequence is TGCGCCAGCAGCCAAGTCTCGACTAGCGGGAGAAGCGAGCAGTACTTC. Its translation is CASSQVSTSGRSEQYF.

This chain joins TRBV28 and TRBJ1-4; D may be TRBD1 (5 bases). This CDR3 has 18 residues. Germline V gives CDR1 MDHEN, CDR2 SYDVKM. Trimming took 1 base from V and 5 from J, leaving 20 bases between them. CDR3 sequence: CASSLYPQALGPNEKLFF. As DNA, the CDR3 is TGTGCCAGCAGTTTATACCCACAGGCCTTGGGCCCCAATGAAAAACTGTTTTTT.

V gene TRBV2 combines with J gene TRBJ1-1, with D unclear. V gave up 6 bases and J gave up 1 base, with 12 bases separating them. There are 14 residues in the CDR3. Germline V gene lookup returns CDR1 SNHLY and CDR2 FYNNEI. CDR3 DNA sequence: TGTGCCAGCAGGCAGACCTCCTCGAACACTGAAGCTTTCTTT. This encodes CASRQTSSNTEAFF. Full variable domain (outside the CDR3, taken from reference TRBV2 and TRBJ1-1): EPEVTQTPSHQVTQMGQEVILRCVPISNHLYFYWYRQILGQKVEFLVSFYNNEISEKSEIFDDQFSVERPDGSNFTLKIRSTKLEDSAMYFCASRQTSSNTEAFFGQGTRLTVV.

This clone showed up just once. The same CDR3 also results from other DNA sequences found in this sample. The rearrangement uses TRBV19 and TRBJ1-5, with D perhaps TRBD1 (5 bases). V lost 0 bases and J 0 bases, leaving 6 bases between the germline ends. From germline, CDR1 is LNHDA and CDR2 SQIVND (reference sequence). The CDR3 runs 15 residues. Written as DNA, the CDR3 is TGTGCCAGTAGTATAGATCAGGGTAGCAATCAGCCCCAGCATTTT. This gives the protein CASSIDQGSNQPQHF.

The table lists this clone with a few counts. This rearrangement joins TRBV7-6 to TRBJ2-5, with D perhaps being TRBD1 or TRBD2 (5 bases each). V was shortened by 3 bases and J by 7 bases, with 21 bases between the two germline ends. Per germline, CDR1 SGHVS and CDR2 FNYEAQ. The CDR3 totals 16 residues. CDR3 in DNA: TGTGCCAGCAGCTTTCACCACCGGGACGGCTCGAGGACCCAGTACTTC. It codes for CASSFHHRDGSRTQYF.

This clone was seen many times. Other DNA sequences in this sample translate to the same CDR3. CDR3 sequence (DNA): TGCAGCGTAAGGGGAGACGGGCACACTGAAGCTTTCTTT. This gives the protein CSVRGDGHTEAFF. The J gene is TRBJ1-1, the V gene TRBV29-1; D is perhaps TRBD1 (5 bases). Germline V gene sequence: CDR1 SQVTM, CDR2 ANQGSEA. There are 13 residues in the CDR3. Between the trimmed V and J ends, which lost 6 bases and 3 bases, there was a span of 14 bases.

This clone was counted a few times. The chain carries TRBV6-1 and TRBJ2-2; D is uncertain. This CDR3 is 12 amino acids long. Trimming took off 5 bases at V and 4 bases at J, with 5 bases between the two ends. CDR1 is MNHNS, CDR2 SASEGT, per germline. CDR3 DNA sequence: TGTGCCAGCAGTTGGACCACCGGGGAGCTGTTTTTT. Translated: CASSWTTGELFF.

Comments on this clone: Other DNA variants within this sample encode the same CDR3. The rearrangement links TRBV5-4 to TRBJ2-5; unclear D gene. The CDR3 length is 13 residues. Germline CDR1 and CDR2: SGHNT and YYREEE (reference sequence). Trimming removed 0 bases from V and 4 bases from J, with 7 bases in between. The CDR3 DNA follows: TGTGCCAGCAGCTTGGAATCAGGAGAGACCCAGTACTTC. Translated: CASSLESGETQYF.

V and J are TRBV13 and TRBJ2-7; TRBD1 might be the D (5 bases). This CDR3 has 15 amino acids. CDR1 is PRHDT and CDR2 is FYEKMQ in the germline V gene (reference sequence). V gave up 2 bases and J gave up 5 bases, with 16 bases separating them. CDR3 coding DNA: TGTGCCAGCAGCTTATTACAAGGAAGGGGCCACGAGCAGTACTTC. It translates to CASSLLQGRGHEQYF.

The V and J genes are TRBV11-2 and TRBJ2-1; D possibly corresponds to TRBD2 (6 bases). The CDR3 extends over 14 amino acids. Trimming removed 5 bases from V and 4 bases from J, with 12 bases in between. Germline V gives CDR1 SGHAT, CDR2 FQNNGV. This chain's CDR3 is CASSTLRGYNEQFF. CDR3 nucleotides: TGTGCCAGCAGCACCCTCCGGGGGTACAATGAGCAGTTCTTC.

This clone was picked up one time. The chain employs TRBV6-5 and TRBJ1-2; D not certain. The CDR3 length is 13 residues. Germline CDR1 is MNHEY and CDR2 is SVGAGI. V lost 9 bases and J lost 7, with 18 bases in between. CDR3 in DNA: TGTGCCAGTAGGGAGACGGATTCATCTGGCTACACCTTC. Its translation is CASRETDSSGYTF.

The chain has TRBV5-8 and TRBJ1-4, with D tentatively TRBD1 (6 bases). Germline V gene sequence: CDR1 SGHTS, CDR2 YDEGEE. The CDR3 runs 16 residues. Trimming cost V 5 bases and J 4 bases, with 18 bases left between them. The CDR3 nucleotides read TGTGCCAGCAGTCGGACCCGGGACACCTATAATGAAAAACTGTTTTTT. Translating gives CASSRTRDTYNEKLFF.

The table lists this clone with a few counts. The rearrangement uses TRBV5-5 and TRBJ2-2, with D possibly TRBD1 on 6 matching bases. The CDR3 length is 15 residues. Germline V CDR1 and CDR2: SGHKS, YYEKEE (reference sequence). The V and J ends lost 5 bases and 4 bases respectively, with 15 bases between them. DNA of the CDR3: TGTGCCAGCAGTTTGCCAGGGGCGGGCACCGGGGAGCTGTTTTTT. Amino acids: CASSLPGAGTGELFF.

The table lists this clone with many counts. The chain is built from TRBV19 and TRBJ2-2; 9 nucleotides agree with TRBD2. CDR3 length equals 16 residues. CDR1 LNHDA and CDR2 SQIVND come from the germline V gene (reference sequence). V lost 3 bases and J lost 4; bases outside the gene matches: 6. CDR3 residues: CASSIQREAFTGELFF. The CDR3 nucleotides read TGTGCCAGTAGTATCCAGCGGGAGGCGTTCACCGGGGAGCTGTTTTTT.

The genes are TRBV27 and TRBJ1-2; 10 bases align to TRBD1. Germline CDR1 is MNHEY and CDR2 is SMNVEV (reference sequence). The V and J ends lost 2 bases and 4 bases, in that order; junction bases with no gene match: 4. The CDR3 extends over 15 amino acids. The CDR3 is CASSLLTGGVYGYTF. The CDR3 DNA is TGTGCCAGCAGTTTACTGACAGGGGGCGTCTATGGCTACACCTTC.

The chain uses TRBV2 and TRBJ2-1, with D unclear. V was clipped by 0 bases and J by 6 bases, with 6 bases between them. The CDR3 sequence is 13 residues long. The germline CDR1 and CDR2 sequences are SNHLY and FYNNEI. The CDR3 region is CASSEAYLNEQFF. The DNA of the CDR3 is TGTGCCAGCAGTGAAGCCTATCTCAATGAGCAGTTCTTC.

The V gene is TRBV29-1, the J gene TRBJ2-7, with a weak D call TRBD2 (6 bases). Between the trimmed V and J ends, which lost 6 bases and 3 bases, there was a span of 15 bases. The CDR3 loop spans 13 amino acids. CDR1 SQVTM and CDR2 ANQGSEA come from the germline V gene. In DNA, the CDR3 is TGCAGCGTAACCCCCGGGGGAAACTACGAGCAGTACTTC. Protein product: CSVTPGGNYEQYF.